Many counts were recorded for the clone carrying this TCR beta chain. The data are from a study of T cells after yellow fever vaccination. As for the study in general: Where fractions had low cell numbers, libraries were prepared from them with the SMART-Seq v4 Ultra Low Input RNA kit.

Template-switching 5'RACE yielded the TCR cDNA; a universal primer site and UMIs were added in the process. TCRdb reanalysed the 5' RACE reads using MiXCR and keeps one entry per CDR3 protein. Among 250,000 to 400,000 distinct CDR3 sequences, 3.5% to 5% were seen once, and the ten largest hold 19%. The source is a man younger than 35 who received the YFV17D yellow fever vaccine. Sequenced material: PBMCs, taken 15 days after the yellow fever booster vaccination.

The CDR3 nucleotides are TGCGCCAGCAGCTTGCCTTTACAGGGTGATGAGCAGTTCTTC. The encoded protein is CASSLPLQGDEQFF. This rearrangement joins TRBV5-1 to TRBJ2-1; D may be TRBD1 (6 bases). The CDR3 runs to 14 residues. The ends were cut back, 1 base at V and 8 bases at J, with 13 bases in the middle. Germline V gene sequence: CDR1 SGHRS, CDR2 YFSETQ.